Below, 14 T cell receptor beta chains from the same sample are listed, as sequenced in a study of T-cell memory formation after mild COVID-19. MiXCR was run by TCRdb on the 5' RACE reads, yielding one entry per CDR3 protein. The table has about 340,000 distinct CDR3 sequences, 15% to 20% seen once. The sequencing sample was made of PBMCs or a T cell subset sorted from them (not recorded which). Receptors originate from a man between 18 and 29 years old who had mild COVID-19 (a few samples of this study predate the infection). Cell type and time point are not known.

This clonotype was seen a few times. V is TRBV5-5 and J is TRBJ2-3, with D perhaps matching TRBD2 (6 bases). This CDR3 contains 13 residues. The germline V gene has CDR1 SGHKS and CDR2 YYEKEE (reference sequence). Trimming cost V 2 bases and J 4 bases, with 8 bases left between them. Here the CDR3 DNA reads TGTGCCAGCAGCTTCCTAGCGTCAGATACGCAGTATTTT. It is translated as CASSFLASDTQYF.

The CDR3 nucleotides are TGTGCCAGCAGCTCCAGGAACTCCTACGAGCAGTACTTC. It specifies CASSSRNSYEQYF. This rearrangement joins TRBV7-9 to TRBJ2-7; D uncertain. Trimming shortened V by 4 bases and J by 0 bases, and 7 bases separated the two germline ends. The germline V gene encodes CDR1 SEHNR and CDR2 FQNEAQ (reference sequence). The CDR3 loop spans 13 amino acids. Full variable domain (outside the CDR3, taken from reference TRBV7-9 and TRBJ2-7): DTGVSQNPRHKITKRGQNVTFRCDPISEHNRLYWYRQTLGQGPEFLTYFQNEAQLEKSRLLSDRFSAERPKGSFSTLEIQRTEQGDSAMYLCASSSRNSYEQYFGPGTRLTVT.

This clonotype was seen a few times. The chain joins TRBV4-1 to TRBJ1-2; TRBD1 agrees at 8 bases. The CDR3 covers 16 residues. The J segment lost 4 bases and the V segment lost 0 bases, leaving 7 bases of the junction unmatched. Germline V gene sequence: CDR1 MGHRA, CDR2 YSYEKL. CDR3 protein: CASSQDDRGYSYGYTF. Here the CDR3 DNA reads TGCGCCAGCAGCCAAGATGACAGGGGATATAGCTATGGCTACACCTTC.

J is TRBJ1-5 and V is TRBV2; the D is unclear. Trimming removed 11 bases from V and 4 bases from J, with 15 bases in between. Germline CDR1 and CDR2: SNHLY and FYNNEI. The CDR3 is 13 residues long. CDR3 amino acids: CASGPVRNQPQHF. CDR3 bases: TGTGCCTCGGGTCCGGTGAGAAATCAGCCCCAGCATTTT.

The V gene is TRBV7-3, the J gene TRBJ1-1; no firm D call. CDR1 SGHTA and CDR2 FQGTGA come from the germline V gene. V lost 0 bases to trimming and J lost 1 base, with 6 bases between them. This CDR3 region has 14 residues. The CDR3 here is CASSLTRENTEAFF. CDR3 DNA: TGTGCCAGCAGCTTAACGCGCGAGAACACTGAAGCTTTCTTT.

A few counts support this clonotype. The V and J genes are TRBV7-9 and TRBJ2-3; D unclear. The V and J ends lost 4 bases and 4 bases respectively, with 9 bases between them. CDR1 and CDR2 (germline): SEHNR, FQNEAQ (reference sequence). This CDR3 is built from 13 residues. Written as DNA, the CDR3 is TGTGCCAGCAGCTCGCGAGAGCCAGATACGCAGTATTTT. Its translation is CASSSREPDTQYF.

This clonotype was counted a few times. The V and J genes are TRBV5-5 and TRBJ2-7, with 8 bases fitting TRBD1. Germline-derived CDR1 and CDR2 are SGHKS and YYEKEE (reference sequence). J lost 3 bases, V lost 3 bases, and 2 bases had no gene match. CDR3 size: 13 residues. The CDR3 bases are TGTGCCAGCAGCTGGGGGACAGGCTACGAGCAGTACTTC. It is translated as CASSWGTGYEQYF.

There are a few counts of this clonotype. J is TRBJ2-2 and V is TRBV7-3, with 8 bases that match TRBD1. The V segment lost 5 bases and the J segment 5 bases; nucleotides outside the gene matches: 7. The CDR3 spans 15 residues. Germline loops: CDR1 SGHTA, CDR2 FQGTGA. DNA for the CDR3: TGTGCCAGCAGCAACGACAGGGGAGGTACCGGGGAGCTGTTTTTT. This translates into CASSNDRGGTGELFF.

This clonotype was counted a few times. The CDR3 DNA reads TGTGCCAGCAGTCAGTATCCGGGACTACAAAACACTGAAGCTTTCTTT. It specifies CASSQYPGLQNTEAFF. The rearrangement joins TRBV12-3 or TRBV12-4 to TRBJ1-1, with TRBD1 as a possible D gene (5 bases). This CDR3 contains 16 residues. The V and J ends lost 5 bases and 2 bases respectively, with 18 bases between them.

This clonotype occurred a few times. This rearrangement joins TRBV11-2 to TRBJ1-5; D gene ambiguous. Germline CDR1 is SGHAT and CDR2 is FQNNGV. The CDR3 is 13 residues long. The V gene lost 1 base and the J gene lost 4 bases, with 5 bases spanning the gap. The CDR3 protein is CASSLVPNQPQHF. The CDR3 nucleotides are TGTGCCAGCAGCTTAGTTCCAAATCAGCCCCAGCATTTT.

The chain recombines TRBV18 with TRBJ2-3, with 9 bases fitting TRBD1. V was pared by 8 bases and J by 4 bases, with 7 bases of the junction left unmatched. This CDR3 has 14 amino acids. Germline V gives CDR1 KGHSH, CDR2 LQKENI. The CDR3 nucleotides are TGTGCCAGCCGCCGGGACAGGGTGGCAGATACGCAGTATTTT. Protein sequence: CASRRDRVADTQYF.

This clonotype was detected only a few times. The genes are TRBV19 and TRBJ1-6; no clear D gene. CDR3 length: 16 residues. V was pared by 3 bases and J by 5 bases, with 14 bases between. CDR1 and CDR2 from the germline V gene are LNHDA and SQIVND (reference sequence). The CDR3 spells CASSMDGLRDNSPLHF. The CDR3 coding sequence is TGTGCCAGTAGTATGGACGGGCTTCGGGATAATTCACCCCTCCACTTT.

The chain links TRBV5-5 to TRBJ2-7, with D perhaps matching TRBD2 (6 bases). This CDR3 has 15 residues. The V and J ends lost 4 bases and 3 bases respectively, with 17 bases between them. Germline values: CDR1 SGHKS, CDR2 YYEKEE (reference sequence). The DNA of the CDR3 is TGTGCCAGCAGCCCGGACGGGGGTTTCAACTACGAGCAGTACTTC. Its protein product is CASSPDGGFNYEQYF.

The J gene is TRBJ2-2, the V gene TRBV5-5; 8 bases line up with TRBD1. The CDR3 covers 15 residues. The germline CDR1 and CDR2 sequences are SGHKS and YYEKEE (reference sequence). Trimming cost V 4 bases and J 5 bases; bases outside gene matches: 7. CDR3 sequence (DNA): TGTGCCAGCAGCAACCAGGGGGCGCGTACCGGGGAGCTGTTTTTT. This codes for CASSNQGARTGELFF.